This is a list of T cell receptor beta chains from one sample in a study of T cells in Graves' hyperthyroidism and ophthalmopathy. One entry per CDR3 protein results from TCRdb running MiXCR on the multiplex PCR reads. The sample holds more than 500,000 distinct CDR3 sequences, approximately 48% seen once. Sequenced sample: peripheral blood or thyroid tissue (not recorded which). The receptors were gathered from an adult woman with Graves' disease, either hyperthyroidism or ophthalmopathy (not recorded which). Each CDR3 is given with its conserved first and last residue. D genes are given only for firm matches. A clone size is listed for some rows: how often the clone was seen (once, few, many), or a class if it is expanded.

J gene,V gene,clone size,D gene,CDR3 protein,CDR3 DNA
TRBJ2-7,TRBV7-8,many,.,CASSPRASYEQYF,TGTGCCAGCAGCCCCCGGGCATCCTACGAGCAGTACTTC
TRBJ1-6,TRBV10-3,many,.,CAIAKGDNYNSPLHF,TGTGCCATTGCGAAAGGGGACAACTATAATTCACCCCTCCACTTT
TRBJ1-4,TRBV9,.,TRBD1,CASSGDSRNEKLFF,TGTGCCAGCAGCGGGGACAGCCGTAATGAAAAACTGTTTTTT
TRBJ2-5,TRBV7-9,.,.,CASSSRAAQETQYF,TGTGCCAGCAGCTCTCGGGCAGCTCAAGAGACCCAGTACTTC
TRBJ1-2,TRBV5-1,.,.,CASSLARAGSGNTF,TGCGCCAGCAGCTTGGCCCGGGCAGGGTCCGGAAACACCTTC
TRBJ2-3,TRBV7-2,.,.,CASSPGERTDTQYF,TGTGCCAGCAGCCCAGGCGAGAGAACAGATACGCAGTATTTT
TRBJ2-7,TRBV5-1,.,.,CASSLPRTPTYEQYF,TGCGCCAGCAGCTTACCACGGACTCCTACCTACGAGCAGTACTTC
TRBJ2-6,TRBV7-9,.,TRBD1,CASRTLTGGNVLTF,TGTGCCAGCAGAACATTGACAGGGGGCAACGTCCTGACTTTC
TRBJ1-2,TRBV5-1,many,.,CASSLDGNYGYTF,TGTGCCAGCAGCCTGGACGGGAACTATGGCTACACCTTC
TRBJ1-3,TRBV5-1,many,TRBD1,CASSPVPGQEPSGNTIYF,TGCGCCAGCAGTCCAGTCCCGGGACAGGAACCGTCTGGAAACACCATATATTTT
TRBJ1-1,TRBV19,.,.,CASSRNYGTEAFF,TGTGCCAGTAGTCGCAATTACGGCACTGAAGCTTTCTTT
TRBJ1-6,TRBV6-6,many,TRBD1,CASSTRQGGNSPLHF,TGTGCCAGCAGTACAAGACAGGGTGGGAATTCACCCCTCCACTTT
TRBJ1-6,TRBV7-2,many,.,CASSLMTATNNSPLHF,TGTGCCAGCAGCTTAATGACAGCAACTAATAATTCACCCCTCCACTTT
TRBJ1-5,TRBV20-1,.,.,CSGRPGSSNQPQHF,TGCAGTGGGCGCCCAGGGTCTAGCAATCAGCCCCAGCATTTT
TRBJ2-5,TRBV6-2/TRBV6-3,many,.,CASSYSFAGGMETQYF,TGTGCCAGCAGTTACTCGTTTGCAGGAGGGATGGAGACCCAGTACTTC
TRBJ2-7,TRBV20-1,few,TRBD1,CSARDPTGGRSYEQYF,TGCAGTGCTAGAGACCCTACAGGGGGCCGTTCCTACGAGCAGTACTTC
TRBJ1-2,TRBV2,.,.,CASGPLGGYTF,TGTGCCAGCGGCCCGCTAGGAGGCTACACCTTC
TRBJ2-7,TRBV6-2/TRBV6-3,.,.,CASSYSHEQYF,TGTGCCAGCAGTTACTCACACGAGCAGTACTTC
TRBJ1-4,TRBV5-5,many,.,CASSLGGVEKLFF,TGTGCCAGCAGCCTTGGAGGGGTCGAAAAACTGTTTTTT
TRBJ2-7,TRBV7-2,.,.,CASSPRGSGYEQYF,TGTGCCAGCAGTCCCCGGGGGAGCGGCTACGAGCAGTACTTC
TRBJ1-2,TRBV5-1,.,.,CASSLESSGYGYTF,TGCGCCAGCAGCTTGGAGTCGTCTGGCTATGGCTACACCTTC
TRBJ1-2,TRBV7-2,.,.,CASSLAAGSGGYTF,TGTGCCAGCAGCTTAGCGGCGGGGTCGGGGGGCTACACCTTC
TRBJ2-7,TRBV7-2,.,TRBD1,CASSPQTGVSYEQYF,TGTGCCAGCAGCCCCCAGACAGGGGTTTCCTACGAGCAGTACTTC
TRBJ1-6,TRBV19,once,.,CASTIWEVDSPLHF,TGTGCCAGTACCATCTGGGAGGTGGATTCACCCCTCCACTTT
TRBJ2-7,TRBV20-1,.,TRBD1,CSARDFGTGRFEQYF,TGCAGTGCTAGAGACTTTGGGACAGGAAGATTCGAGCAGTACTTC
TRBJ2-7,TRBV6-1,many,.,CASRRTVLGEQYF,TGTGCCAGCAGACGGACTGTCCTCGGCGAGCAGTACTTC
TRBJ1-5,TRBV5-5,many,.,CASSPHGESNQPQHF,TGTGCCAGCAGCCCCCACGGGGAGAGCAATCAGCCCCAGCATTTT
TRBJ1-2,TRBV10-3,.,.,CAIRSPPQGYTF,TGTGCCATCAGGAGCCCACCTCAGGGCTACACCTTC
TRBJ1-1,TRBV7-3,many,.,CASSVGAGANTEAFF,TGTGCCAGCAGCGTGGGGGCAGGCGCTAACACTGAAGCTTTCTTT
TRBJ1-1,TRBV20-1,.,.,CSASAEAFF,TGCAGTGCTTCAGCAGAAGCTTTCTTT
TRBJ1-2,TRBV28,many,.,CASSLVEYGYTF,TGTGCCAGCAGTTTAGTAGAGTATGGCTACACCTTC
TRBJ2-2,TRBV20-1,.,.,CSASFTVANTGELFF,TGCAGTGCTAGTTTCACAGTAGCGAACACCGGGGAGCTGTTTTTT
TRBJ2-5,TRBV25-1,many,.,CASSESGRETQYF,TGTGCCAGCAGTGAATCCGGGAGAGAGACCCAGTACTTC
TRBJ2-5,TRBV2,.,TRBD2,CASTNGLAGTQETQYF,TGTGCCAGCACCAACGGACTAGCGGGAACCCAAGAGACCCAGTACTTC
TRBJ2-7,TRBV7-9,many,.,CASSRTVFYEQYF,TGTGCCAGCAGTCGGACAGTTTTCTACGAGCAGTACTTC
TRBJ1-5,TRBV19,.,.,CATGPFGNQPQHF,TGTGCCACAGGACCCTTTGGCAATCAGCCCCAGCATTTT
TRBJ2-7,TRBV10-3,.,.,CAISEAGKIYEQYF,TGTGCCATCAGTGAGGCAGGGAAGATCTACGAGCAGTACTTC
TRBJ2-6,TRBV6-1,many,.,CASSDYRDGANVLTF,TGTGCCAGCAGTGATTACAGGGATGGGGCCAACGTCCTGACTTTC
TRBJ2-1,TRBV24-1,.,.,CATSDLYNEQFF,TGTGCCACCAGTGATTTGTACAATGAGCAGTTCTTC
TRBJ1-6,TRBV29-1,.,.,CSVKTGAGDNSPLHF,TGCAGCGTTAAAACGGGGGCAGGCGATAATTCACCCCTCCACTTT
TRBJ2-7,TRBV5-6,.,TRBD1,CASSLQGEQYF,TGTGCCAGCAGCTTACAGGGGGAGCAGTACTTC
TRBJ2-7,TRBV29-1,.,.,CSVEGVAETYEQYF,TGCAGCGTTGAAGGGGTAGCGGAGACCTACGAGCAGTACTTC
TRBJ1-1,TRBV25-1,.,.,CASSEQGNTEALF,TGTGCCAGCAGTGAACAGGGCAACACTGAAGCCCTCTTT
TRBJ1-3,TRBV7-2,.,.,CASSFVPQEAAGNTIYF,TGTGCCAGCAGCTTCGTCCCACAAGAGGCAGCCGGAAACACCATATATTTT
TRBJ1-2,TRBV5-4,.,TRBD1,CASSLVAGRGPHYGYTF,TGTGCCAGCAGCTTGGTGGCCGGCAGGGGGCCCCACTATGGCTACACCTTC
TRBJ1-2,TRBV7-2,.,.,CASSLVGLYGYTF,TGTGCCAGCAGCTTAGTTGGGCTCTATGGCTACACCTTC
TRBJ1-5,TRBV2,.,.,CAIIPGGSSNQPQHF,TGTGCCATCATTCCGGGGGGGAGTAGCAATCAGCCCCAGCATTTT
TRBJ2-5,TRBV14,.,.,CASSQAGVIQETQYF,TGTGCCAGCAGCCAAGCAGGGGTCATCCAAGAGACCCAGTACTTC
TRBJ1-6,TRBV13,few,.,CASTPDRNNSPLHF,TGTGCCAGCACCCCCGACAGGAATAATTCACCCCTCCACTTT
TRBJ2-7,TRBV29-1,once,TRBD2,CSVEGASGYEQYF,TGCAGCGTTGAAGGGGCTAGCGGCTACGAGCAGTACTTC
TRBJ1-1,TRBV20-1,.,.,CSARERVSPGNTEAFF,TGCAGTGCTAGAGAAAGGGTGTCTCCTGGAAACACTGAAGCTTTCTTT
TRBJ2-7,TRBV29-1,.,.,CSASTGSWYNEQYF,TGCAGCGCCTCTACGGGGAGTTGGTACAATGAGCAGTACTTC
TRBJ2-7,TRBV29-1,.,TRBD1,CSDGQAYEQYF,TGCAGCGATGGACAGGCTTACGAGCAGTACTTC
TRBJ1-2,TRBV20-1,many,.,CSARDTRLGGYTF,TGCAGTGCTAGAGATACCCGCCTCGGTGGCTACACCTTC
TRBJ2-7,TRBV20-1,once,TRBD2,CSATGGLADEQYF,TGCAGTGCTACGGGAGGACTAGCCGACGAGCAGTACTTC